This is a list of T cell receptor beta chains from one sample in a study of T cell responses to AZD1222 COVID-19 vaccine. Data came from immunoSEQ multiplex PCR; TCRdb stores just in-frame clones and leaves some out. The sample carries 140,000 to 150,000 clones, approximately 93% recorded once. This material consisted of peripheral blood, taken after recovery from COVID-19. These receptors originate from an adult who had recovered from COVID-19. The CDR3 runs from the conserved cysteine through the conserved F or W. The D gene is left open where the match is weak. Clone size, where shown, is once, few, many, or a class for clones that have expanded.

v_call	d_call	clone_size	j_call	cdr3_aa	cdr3_nt
TRBV27	TRBD2	NA	TRBJ2-1	CASSLKGLAGVSNEQFF	TGTGCCAGCAGTTTGAAAGGACTAGCGGGAGTTTCCAATGAGCAGTTCTTC
TRBV28	NA	NA	TRBJ2-7	CASSLNQRRFEQYF	TGTGCCAGCAGCCTAAATCAAAGGCGTTTCGAGCAGTACTTC
TRBV28	NA	once	TRBJ2-2	CASAQRETANTGELFF	TGTGCCAGCGCTCAAAGGGAGACAGCGAACACCGGGGAGCTGTTTTTT
TRBV28	NA	NA	TRBJ2-3	CASIDYHTDTQYF	TGTGCCAGCATTGACTACCACACAGATACGCAGTATTTT
TRBV7-2	TRBD2	NA	TRBJ2-7	CASSRTRPYEQYF	TGTGCCAGCAGCCGGACTAGGCCCTACGAGCAGTACTTC
TRBV6-5	TRBD1	NA	TRBJ2-7	CASSRQGSYEQYF	TGTGCCAGCTCGAGACAGGGTTCCTACGAGCAGTACTTC
TRBV28	TRBD2	once	TRBJ2-3	CASSGTSGSRGTDTQYF	TGTGCCAGCAGCGGGACTAGCGGGAGTAGAGGCACAGATACGCAGTATTTT
TRBV6-5	NA	NA	TRBJ1-5	CASSYSAQPQHF	TGTGCCAGCAGTTACTCAGCTCAGCCCCAGCATTTT
TRBV28	NA	NA	TRBJ1-2	CASSLPGIRYGYTF	TGTGCCAGCAGTTTGCCGGGGATAAGATATGGCTACACCTTC
TRBV28	NA	NA	TRBJ1-2	CASSFGDRNYGYTF	TGTGCCAGCAGTTTCGGGGATCGAAACTATGGCTACACCTTC
TRBV15	TRBD2	NA	TRBJ2-1	CATSRDSGAYNEQFF	TGTGCCACCAGCAGAGATAGCGGGGCCTACAATGAGCAGTTCTTC
TRBV11-2	TRBD2	few	TRBJ2-1	CASSTSGSYNEQFF	TGTGCCAGCAGCACTAGCGGGTCCTACAATGAGCAGTTCTTC
TRBV10-3	NA	once	TRBJ2-7	CAISERDYEQYF	TGTGCCATCAGTGAACGGGACTACGAGCAGTACTTC
TRBV5-1	NA	NA	TRBJ1-2	CASSPGINYGYTF	TGCGCCAGCAGCCCCGGGATTAACTATGGCTACACCTTC
TRBV5-4	TRBD1	few	TRBJ2-3	CASSSTGTDTQYF	TGTGCCAGCAGCTCGACAGGGACAGATACGCAGTATTTT
TRBV5-1	NA	NA	TRBJ2-1	CASSRDGGWEQFF	TGCGCCAGCAGCCGGGACGGAGGGTGGGAGCAGTTCTTC
TRBV9	NA	NA	TRBJ1-3	CASSVGKSSGNTIYF	TGTGCCAGCAGCGTAGGGAAGAGCTCTGGAAACACCATATATTTT
TRBV28	TRBD1	NA	TRBJ1-5	CASTTPGTGLNQPQHF	TGTGCCAGCACCACCCCCGGGACAGGCCTTAATCAGCCCCAGCATTTT
TRBV3-1/TRBV3-2	NA	NA	TRBJ1-1	CASSHAREAFF	TGTGCCAGCAGCCATGCACGGGAAGCTTTCTTT
TRBV11-1	TRBD2	NA	TRBJ2-1	CASSPGTSGRRDEQFF	TGTGCCAGCAGCCCCGGGACTAGCGGGAGGAGGGATGAGCAGTTCTTC
TRBV5-4	TRBD2	NA	TRBJ2-3	CASSVRLAGAGTDTQYF	TGTGCCAGCAGCGTACGACTAGCGGGAGCGGGCACAGATACGCAGTATTTT
TRBV28	NA	NA	TRBJ1-2	CASSRQRGYGYTF	TGTGCCAGCAGCCGACAGCGGGGCTATGGCTACACCTTC
TRBV28	TRBD1	NA	TRBJ1-1	CASTRQGPSEDTEAFF	TGTGCCAGCACTAGACAGGGGCCCTCGGAAGACACTGAAGCTTTCTTT
TRBV5-1	NA	NA	TRBJ2-2	CASSRRDATGELFF	TGCGCCAGCAGCCGCCGGGACGCGACCGGGGAGCTGTTTTTT
TRBV24-1	NA	NA	TRBJ2-5	CATSDRRALETRYF	TGTGCCACCAGTGACCGGCGAGCTCTGGAGACCCGGTACTTC
TRBV28	TRBD2	NA	TRBJ2-1	CASSLTREGNEQFF	TGTGCCAGCAGTTTAACGCGGGAGGGGAATGAGCAGTTCTTC
TRBV28	TRBD1	NA	TRBJ1-1	CASSLGDRGLTEAFF	TGTGCCAGCAGTTTAGGGGACAGGGGGCTAACTGAAGCTTTCTTT
TRBV12-3/TRBV12-4	NA	few	TRBJ1-4	CASSLAPDVGLFF	TGTGCCAGCAGTCTCGCACCGGACGTGGGGCTGTTTTTT